The 24 T cell receptor beta chains reported below all come from one sample, sequenced in a study of tissue T cells after allogeneic stem cell transplantation. Time point reported: mouse harvest day 14 after allogeneic transplant. Mouse grafts combined 10^7 T-cell-depleted bone marrow cells with 10^6 splenic CD5+ T cells. TCRdb keeps only in-frame clones here, not all; method: immunoSEQ multiplex PCR. The sample holds 3,000 or so clones; 45% to 60% are singletons and the top ten take more than 35%. Sequenced material: gut tissue. The origin of the receptors is a female BALB/c mouse given C57BL/6 T cells with graft-versus-host disease after an allogeneic hematopoietic cell transplant.

This clone is medium-sized. Germline and genes here are mouse. The read terminates 1 residue before the CDR3 end, so the remaining end is supplied by the germline J gene. This chain joins TRBV19 and TRBJ2-1; TRBD2 matches at 8 bases. CDR1 is FNHDT, CDR2 SITEND, per germline (reference sequence). This CDR3 region has 15 residues. Trimming at V came to 2 bases and at J to 0 bases, leaving 1 base not matched to a gene. The part of the CDR3 DNA that was read is TGTGCCAGCAGTATCTGGGGGGATAACTATGCTGAGCAGTTC. As protein: CASSIWGDNYAEQF. The whole CDR3 protein reads CASSIWGDNYAEQFF.

With respect to this clone: Genes and germline are mouse. The CDR3 end falls 1 residue outside the read, so it is completed with the germline J gene. The genes are TRBV1 and TRBJ2-7; the match to TRBD1 covers 7 bases. Germline V lookup: CDR1 NSQYPW, CDR2 LRSPGD (reference sequence). V lost 0 bases to trimming and J lost 4 bases; unmatched junction nucleotides: 3. There are 14 residues in the CDR3. The CDR3 spells CTCSADQTGYEQYF. The DNA read from the CDR3 is TGCACCTGCAGTGCAGATCAGACAGGGTATGAACAGTAC.

This clone appeared a single time. Any gene name here is a mouse gene name. Read coverage stops 1 residue before the CDR3 terminus; the germline J gene supplies the remainder. The rearrangement links TRBV4 to TRBJ1-5; TRBD1 agrees at 11 bases. J was trimmed by 9 bases and V by 4 bases; bases with no gene match: 2. Looked up from germline, CDR1 is LGHDT and CDR2 is YNNKQL (reference sequence). This CDR3 spans 13 amino acids. The DNA read from the CDR3 is TGTGCCAGCAGCTCGGGACAGGGGGGGGCTCCGCTT. Residues: CASSSGQGGAPL. The entire CDR3 sequence reads CASSSGQGGAPLF.

The sample holds a few counts of this clone. All gene names here are mouse names. The CDR3 extends 1 residue past the end of the read, so its final part is completed from the germline J gene. J is TRBJ1-4 and V is TRBV12-1, with 9 positions matching TRBD1. After removal of 4 bases from V and 7 bases from J, the junction contained 6 bases not matched to a gene. Germline loops: CDR1 SGHSN, CDR2 HYEKVE. CDR3 length: 14 amino acids. The CDR3 bases that were read are TGTGCCAGCTCCCCCACAGGGGGCACCGAAAGATTATTT. Translated: CASSPTGGTERLF. Given in full, the CDR3 is CASSPTGGTERLFF.

There are a few counts of this clone. The listed genes are named as in mouse. The read falls 1 residue short of the CDR3 end, and the missing part is taken from the germline J gene. The chain combines TRBV26 with TRBJ1-3; D possibly corresponds to TRBD1 (5 bases). The CDR3 totals 13 residues. From germline, CDR1 is KGHPV and CDR2 FQNQEV (reference sequence). V shed 4 bases and J shed 3 bases, with 7 bases lying between them. The CDR3 sequence is CASSRRVGNTLYF. Incomplete CDR3 DNA: TGTGCCAGCAGTCGCAGGGTTGGAAATACGCTCTAT.

For this clone: Gene names are the mouse ones. Read data end 1 residue before the CDR3 end; the end is taken from the germline J gene. The genes are TRBV26 and TRBJ2-3, with D uncertain. CDR1 and CDR2 (germline): KGHPV, FQNQEV (reference sequence). The CDR3 loop spans 13 amino acids. V lost 0 bases, J lost 3 bases, and 4 bases lay in between. The CDR3 protein is CASSLSTAETLYF. The sequenced part of the CDR3 DNA is TGTGCCAGCAGTCTGTCTACAGCAGAAACGCTGTAT.

Notes on this clone: All gene names here are mouse names. The observed sequence ends 1 residue before the CDR3 terminus, with the missing tail filled in from the germline J gene. The chain carries TRBV13-3 and TRBJ2-4; 8 bases agree with TRBD2. From germline, CDR1 is NNHDY and CDR2 SYVADS. V trimming: 4 bases; J trimming: 4 bases; junction bases outside the gene matches: 5. This CDR3 has 14 residues. The CDR3 reads CASSPGTGKNTLYF. The sequenced CDR3 bases are TGTGCCAGCAGTCCCGGGACTGGAAAAAACACCTTGTAC.

Notes on this clone: Genes here carry mouse names. The DNA ends 1 residue before the CDR3 does, and the rest of the CDR3 is filled in from the germline J gene. The chain couples TRBV13-3 to TRBJ2-1; weak D call: TRBD1 (5 bases). This CDR3 is 13 amino acids long. Trimming removed 5 bases at V and 4 bases at J, with 10 bases between. Germline V CDR1 and CDR2: NNHDY, SYVADS. Incomplete CDR3 DNA: TGTGCCAGCAGGGTCAGGGATTATGCTGAGCAGTTC. This translates into CASRVRDYAEQF. The whole CDR3 sequence reads CASRVRDYAEQFF.

As regards this clone: Gene labels here are mouse ones. The read ends 1 residue before the CDR3 terminus; that terminus is restored from the germline J gene. V gene TRBV12-2 combines with J gene TRBJ1-1; 10 bases map to TRBD1. The length of the CDR3 is 17 residues. Germline lookup yields CDR1 SGHLS and CDR2 HYDKME. Trimming took 2 bases from V and 0 from J; bases not matched to a gene: 8. The CDR3 bases that were read are TGTGCCAGCTCTCAACCGGGACAGGGGCCGGCAAACACAGAAGTCTTC. Translation gives CASSQPGQGPANTEVF. The CDR3, in full, reads CASSQPGQGPANTEVFF.

This clone was detected only a few times. Any gene name here is a mouse gene name. From the germline J gene comes the end of the CDR3, since the read stops 1 residue before it. V and J are TRBV15 and TRBJ1-3; D not certain. V lost 3 bases to trimming and J lost 4 bases, with 4 bases between them. The length of the CDR3 is 12 residues. Germline V gives CDR1 SGHND, CDR2 FRSKSL. The part of the CDR3 DNA that was read is TGTGCCAGCAGTTTGGGAGGAAATACGCTCTAT. Translating it yields CASSLGGNTLY. The complete CDR3 reads CASSLGGNTLYF.

About this clone itself: Here the gene names and germline are mouse. With the read ending 1 residue before the CDR3 end, the germline J gene is used to fill in that end. This chain connects TRBV15 to TRBJ2-4; D ambiguous. Germline V gene lookup returns CDR1 SGHND and CDR2 FRSKSL. The V and J ends lost 3 bases and 4 bases respectively, with 5 bases between them. The CDR3 is 12 amino acids. The CDR3 bases that were read are TGTGCCAGCAGTTTGGAGAAAAACACCTTGTAC. This encodes CASSLEKNTLY. The whole CDR3 protein reads CASSLEKNTLYF.

Comment on this clone: Gene names denote mouse genes. The DNA ends 1 residue before the CDR3 does, and the rest of the CDR3 is filled in from the germline J gene. Additional DNA sequences in this sample encode the identical CDR3. This chain uses TRBV12-1 with TRBJ2-4; perhaps TRBD1 as D (5 bases). Germline CDR1 and CDR2: SGHSN and HYEKVE. The V and J ends lost 1 base and 3 bases respectively, with 10 bases between them. CDR3 size: 14 residues. CDR3 region: CASSLRGGQNTLYF. Partial CDR3 DNA: TGTGCCAGCTCTCTGAGGGGAGGGCAAAACACCTTGTAC.

Details on this clone: Gene names denote mouse genes. With the read ending 1 residue before the CDR3 end, the germline J gene is used to fill in that end. The chain employs TRBV2 and TRBJ1-1, with D tentatively TRBD1 (6 bases). Germline V CDR1 and CDR2: LGHNA, YSYQKL. Trimming took 2 bases from V and 0 from J, leaving 13 bases between them. The CDR3 length is 16 residues. CDR3 amino acids: CASSQNPGQANTEVFF. The CDR3 DNA, read in part, is TGTGCCAGCAGCCAAAACCCGGGACAAGCAAACACAGAAGTCTTC.

Note on this clone: Gene labels here are mouse ones. Coverage ceases 1 residue before the CDR3 finishes, and the germline J gene fills in the end. The chain recombines TRBV3 with TRBJ2-3, with 7 bases identical to TRBD2. J gave up 0 bases and V 4 bases, and 4 bases lay outside the gene matches. The CDR3 runs to 15 residues. In germline, CDR1 is SNHLY, CDR2 FYNGKV (reference sequence). The CDR3 bases that were read are TGTGCCAGCAGCTCCCAGACTGGGAGTGCAGAAACGCTGTAT. It specifies CASSSQTGSAETLY. The full CDR3 reads CASSSQTGSAETLYF.

For this clone: The listed genes are named as in mouse. The CDR3 is cut off 1 residue early in the read; its end comes from the germline J gene. V gene TRBV12-1 combines with J gene TRBJ2-7, with 9 bases lining up with TRBD2. Germline loops: CDR1 SGHSN, CDR2 HYEKVE. The CDR3 length is 13 residues. The ends lost 5 bases at V and 7 bases at J; junction bases unmatched: 8. CDR3 DNA (partial): TGTGCCAGCTTTCACTGGGGGGCGCGGGAACAGTAC. Its translation: CASFHWGAREQY. The full CDR3 sequence reads CASFHWGAREQYF.

By frequency in the sample, this clone is large. The genes and germline here are from mouse. Read coverage stops 1 residue before the CDR3 terminus; the germline J gene supplies the remainder. The genes are TRBV4 and TRBJ2-1; 7 bases match TRBD2. Losses at the gene ends were 4 bases for V and 1 base for J; bases not matched to a gene: 1. CDR1 is LGHDT, CDR2 YNNKQL, per germline (reference sequence). The CDR3 is 14 amino acids. This CDR3 reads CASSLTGNYAEQFF. The sequenced CDR3 bases are TGTGCCAGCAGCTTGACTGGGAACTATGCTGAGCAGTTC. Full variable domain (outside the CDR3, taken from reference TRBV4 and TRBJ2-1): ETAVFQTPNYHVTQVGNEVSFNCKQTLGHDTMYWYKQDSKKLLKIMFSYNNKQLIVNETVPRRFSPQSSDKAHLNLRIKSVEPEDSAVYLCASSLTGNYAEQFFGPGTRLTVL.

Comment on this clone: Any gene name here is a mouse gene name. The CDR3 is cut off 1 residue early in the read; its end comes from the germline J gene. The chain links TRBV24 to TRBJ1-3; 7 nucleotides line up with TRBD1. The CDR3 runs to 14 residues. J was trimmed by 0 bases and V by 4 bases; bases with no gene match: 0. The germline V gene has CDR1 KGHTA and CDR2 FRNEEI. CDR3: CASSRDSSGNTLYF. The sequenced CDR3 bases are TGTGCCAGCAGTCGGGACAGTTCTGGAAATACGCTCTAT.

This clone has only one observation. Mouse germline and gene names are used. The covered CDR3 bases are TGCTCCAGCAGTCAAGGGACAGCTGCAAACTCCGACTACACC. It encodes CSSSQGTAANSDYT. The CDR3, in full, reads CSSSQGTAANSDYTF. The chain couples TRBV23 to TRBJ1-2; TRBD1 reflects the table's D call only, with no check against the DNA. Read sequence stops 1 residue before the CDR3 end, and the germline J gene provides the missing end. The CDR3 is 15 residues long. Germline V gives CDR1 KGHTA, CDR2 FQNQQP.

This clone occurred a few times. Gene names and germline refer to mouse. Read sequence stops 1 residue before the CDR3 end, and the germline J gene provides the missing end. The chain has TRBV26 and TRBJ2-1, with 8 bases identical to TRBD1. The CDR3 extends over 14 amino acids. V gave up 6 bases and J gave up 3 bases; unmatched junction bases: 4. The germline V gene encodes CDR1 KGHPV and CDR2 FQNQEV (reference sequence). CDR3 DNA (partial): TGTGCCAGCAGCCTACAGGGGGTCTATGCTGAGCAGTTC. Encoded protein: CASSLQGVYAEQF. The CDR3 reads in full as CASSLQGVYAEQFF. The variable domain in full, completed from reference TRBV26 and TRBJ2-1, reads NSKVIQTPRYLVKGQGQKAKMRCIPEKGHPVVFWYQQNKNNEFKFLINFQNQEVLQQIDMTEKRFSAECPSNSPCSLEIQSSEAGDSALYLCASSLQGVYAEQFFGPGTRLTVL.

This clone has a handful of counts. The gene symbols are mouse symbols. The CDR3 end lies 1 residue beyond the end of the read and is filled in from the germline J gene. The chain couples TRBV19 to TRBJ2-3; D unclear. The V gene's germline CDR1 is FNHDT and CDR2 SITEND (reference sequence). The V end lost 0 bases, the J end lost 0 bases, and 2 bases lay between the germline ends. CDR3 length: 13 residues. The chain's CDR3 is CASSIGSAETLYF. CDR3 DNA (partial): TGTGCCAGCAGTATAGGGAGTGCAGAAACGCTGTAT.

A word on this clone: All gene names here are mouse names. The read ends 1 residue before the CDR3 terminus; that terminus is restored from the germline J gene. The chain uses TRBV16 and TRBJ2-4; D gene ambiguous. From germline, CDR1 is SGHSA and CDR2 FRNQAP. V lost 4 bases and J lost 1, with 6 bases in between. The CDR3 is 13 residues long. The sequenced CDR3 bases are TGTGCAAGCAGCTCAAGGGGTCAAAACACCTTGTAC. This gives the protein CASSSRGQNTLY. Given in full, the CDR3 is CASSSRGQNTLYF.

This clone showed up just a few times. The gene names given are mouse names. The read comes to an end 1 residue before the CDR3 does, leaving the germline J gene to fill in the end. V and J are TRBV12-1 and TRBJ1-6; D is perhaps TRBD1 (6 bases). TRBJ1-6 is marked as an open reading frame, function uncertain. The CDR3 loop spans 14 amino acids. V was cut by 0 bases and J by 7 bases, with 9 bases left in between. Looked up from germline, CDR1 is SGHSN and CDR2 is HYEKVE. CDR3 protein: CASSLPGQNSPLYF. CDR3 DNA, as far as it was read: TGTGCCAGCTCTCTCCCGGGACAAAATTCGCCCCTCTAC.

As regards this clone: Gene and germline names: mouse. CDR3 amino acids: CASWDRGLAEQFF. The sequenced part of the CDR3 DNA is TGTGCCAGCTGGGACAGGGGGCTTGCTGAGCAGTTC. The chain is built from TRBV12-1 and TRBJ2-1, with TRBD1 matching over 12 bases. The read gets to within 1 residue of the CDR3 end, and the germline J gene fills in the rest. Germline V gene sequence: CDR1 SGHSN, CDR2 HYEKVE. This CDR3 is 13 amino acids long. After removal of 5 bases from V and 6 bases from J, the junction contained 1 base not matched to a gene.

Of note for this clone: Gene labels here are mouse ones. The sequenced CDR3 bases are TGTGCCTGGAGTGCTGGGGGCTCAAACACCGGGCAGCTCTAC. Translating gives CAWSAGGSNTGQLY. The whole CDR3 sequence reads CAWSAGGSNTGQLYF. The genes are TRBV31 and TRBJ2-2, with D perhaps TRBD2 (7 bases). The CDR3 goes on 1 residue after the read ends, and that part is filled in from the germline J gene. The ends were cut back, 2 bases at V and 0 bases at J, with 10 bases in the middle. Germline V gene data show CDR1 as GKSSPN and CDR2 as SITVG. The CDR3 is 15 amino acids.